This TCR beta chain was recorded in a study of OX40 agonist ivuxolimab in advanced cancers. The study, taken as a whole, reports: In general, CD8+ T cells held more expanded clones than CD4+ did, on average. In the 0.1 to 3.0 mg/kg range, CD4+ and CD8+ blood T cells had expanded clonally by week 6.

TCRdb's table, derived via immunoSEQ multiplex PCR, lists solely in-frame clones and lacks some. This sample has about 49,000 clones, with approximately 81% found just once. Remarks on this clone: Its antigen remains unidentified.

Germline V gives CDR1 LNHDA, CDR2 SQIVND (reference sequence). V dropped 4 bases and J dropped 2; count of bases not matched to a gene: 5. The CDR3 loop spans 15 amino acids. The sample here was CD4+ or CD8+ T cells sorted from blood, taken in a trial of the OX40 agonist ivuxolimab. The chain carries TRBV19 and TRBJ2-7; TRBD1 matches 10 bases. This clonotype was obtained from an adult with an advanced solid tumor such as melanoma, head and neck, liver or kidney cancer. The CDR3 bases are TGTGCCAGTAGTACGGGACAGGGGCTCACCTACGAGCAGTACTTC. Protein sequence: CASSTGQGLTYEQYF.